This T cell receptor (beta chain) was identified during a study of PD-1 blockade in classical Hodgkin lymphoma. Findings of the study overall: By C4D1, diversity of CD4+ TCRs had risen significantly, whereas that of CD8+ TCRs had not.

About this clone: Its antigen is unknown.

The CDR3 consists of 13 residues. The V gene's germline CDR1 is SQVTM and CDR2 ANQGSEA. Trimming took off 7 bases at V and 1 base at J, with 12 bases between the two ends. Autologous stem cell transplantation was followed by relapse in every patient, and brentuximab vedotin exposure varied. Assay: immunoSEQ multiplex PCR; the TCRdb copy retains only in-frame clones and omits some. The sample holds 25,000 to 30,000 clones, over 65% seen once. This chain uses TRBV29-1 with TRBJ2-3; tentatively, D is TRBD1 (5 bases). The TCR originated in a human donor with classical Hodgkin lymphoma. Sample: peripheral blood mononuclear cells (PBMCs), taken before the second cycle of nivolumab. The CDR3, as DNA: TGCAGCGGGGGCATTGGGGGCACAGATACGCAGTATTTT. Amino acids: CSGGIGGTDTQYF.